This T cell receptor beta chain was sequenced during a study of cytomegalovirus exposure and HLA in healthy donors. Findings of the study overall: The classifier, whose performance was assessed in both the original and validation cohorts, reportedly diagnosed cytomegalovirus status with high specificity and sensitivity. In an earlier analysis, productive rearrangement rates for most beta V segments clustered near 87% or 30%.

On this clone: The antigen remains unidentified.

The PCR made use of 60 Vbeta and 13 Jbeta primers. Sequencing used immunoSEQ multiplex PCR; TCRdb keeps in-frame clones, though not all of them. The sample yields some 200,000 clones, around 80% seen once. The germline gives CDR1 MNHEY, CDR2 SVGAGI. V was pared by 7 bases and J by 11 bases, with 3 bases between. The CDR3 runs 8 residues. The chain uses TRBV6-5 and TRBJ1-3; D ambiguous. The sequenced material came from PBMCs. This TCR was sampled from a woman aged 25 to 39 in good health and CMV-seropositive. CDR3 amino acids: CASTAIYF. As DNA, the CDR3 is TGTGCCAGCACAGCCATATATTTT.